This T cell receptor beta chain was recovered during a study of glioma-infiltrating T cells after dendritic cell vaccination. Study as a whole: Dendritic cell vaccination trial patients had either newly diagnosed or recurrent glioblastoma. Whole-study results and caveats: Complete blood and tumor specimen sets were limited to few patients.

Produced via immunoSEQ multiplex PCR; TCRdb's table is partial and in-frame only. The sample lists 100,000 or so clones; 65% to 85% were seen once. There are 14 residues in the CDR3. CDR1 GTSNPN and CDR2 SVGIG come from the germline V gene (reference sequence). V was trimmed by 5 bases and J by 1 base, leaving 14 bases between them. The time point: after dendritic cell vaccination, including at tumor progression/relapse. Only patients with spare fresh-frozen tumor and over two years of follow-up were included. This clone appeared a single time. Its target is unknown. This TCR derives from a human donor with glioblastoma. The gene calls are TRBV30 and TRBJ2-5; D unresolved. Sequences were derived from blood, sampled after dendritic cell vaccination. CDR3 region: CAWSDGLSQETQYF. The CDR3 DNA follows: TGTGCCTGGTCAGACGGGTTATCCCAAGAGACCCAGTACTTC. Full variable domain (remainder filled in from reference TRBV30 and TRBJ2-5): SQTIHQWPATLVQPVGSPLSLECTVEGTSNPNLYWYRQAAGRGLQLLFYSVGIGQISSEVPQNLSASRPQDRQFILSSKKLLLSDSGFYLCAWSDGLSQETQYFGPGTRLLVL.